The subject of this entry is one T cell receptor (beta chain). This clonotype was observed many times. What this receptor recognizes is not known. Base qualities are not provided; no much larger clone lies one nucleotide away. This record comes from a study of blood T cells in healthy people across ages (dated by TCRdb to the mid-2010s). Broadly, across the study: Template switching captured roughly one uniquely barcoded TCR beta cDNA molecule per two T cells in model experiments. To track age-related changes in TCR beta repertoire diversity, the study relied on deep sequencing normalized with unique cDNA molecular identifiers. Four age groups were formed from the donors: young (average roughly 16 years), middle-aged (approximately 42), aged (roughly 56) and long-lived (roughly 81). To avoid experimental bias, donors of different ages were randomly spread across the sequencing lanes. The study analyzed two additional independent replicas of 1 million unique cDNA reads from the same blood draw for two donors, one aged 18 to 30 and one aged 80 or older. What the authors observed across the whole study: The percentage of naive T cells measured by flow cytometry correlated strongly with observed TCR beta diversity. Total diversity estimates from one million sequenced T cells were considered lower bounds and underestimates. Compared with the aged group, the long-lived group had more naive CD4+ T cells, fewer expanded clones and increased TCR diversity, a pattern suggesting age selection. Because donor CMV infection status was unknown, age-related changes in expanded clonotypes were potentially confounded. Observed TCR beta diversity per million T cells fell roughly linearly with age, and a significant reduction was already apparent by age around 40. Bulk unsorted PBMC profiling prevented conclusive comparison of naive and antigen-experienced compartments.

Donors were about 36 systemically healthy Caucasian individuals from Russia aged roughly 6 to 100 years. Each donor gave 8 to 10 milliliters of peripheral blood, drawn into EDTA-treated Vacutainer tubes. Ficoll-Paque density-gradient centrifugation was used to isolate PBMCs, with at least 7 million per sample. Trizol reagent was used to extract total RNA from PBMCs, with at least 6 micrograms per sample. For every donor, an aliquot of PBMCs went through flow cytometry to measure the percentages of naive CD45RAhigh/CD27high T cells. Library prep was done by 5' RACE. Sequenced using an Illumina HiSeq 2500. The second PCR ran for roughly 7 to 12 cycles and used a J-beta primer mix along with a sample-barcoded 5' primer. A unique molecular identifier was introduced onto each TCR beta cDNA molecule by a template-switch 5' adaptor carrying 12 random nucleotides. At least 2.5 million CDR3-containing paired-end reads were obtained from each sample. The Mint cDNA synthesis kit, primed by a TRBC-specific oligonucleotide, was used to synthesize first-strand cDNA from all RNA. Following uracil-DNA glycosylase treatment, a first 18-cycle PCR with universal primers M1SS and BC2_uni_R was performed on all cDNA. As for the original processing: For normalization, 1 million high-quality reads were randomly selected from each sample, with every read carrying a distinct molecular identifier. Reads with shared molecular identifiers were discarded instead of being binned into consensus sequences. MiTCR, run with a Q25 quality threshold and the strictest error-elimination algorithm, handled CDR3 identification, clonotype clustering and error correction. A nonparametric unseen species model using Euler transformation provided a lower-bound estimate of total TCR beta diversity. In TCRdb, the public reads were trimmed at Q25 with fastp and aligned with MiXCR, with productive beta chains retained. One record per CDR3 amino acid sequence lists the most common genes and DNA. These V and J calls originate from TCRdb's pipeline instead of the authors' own analysis. In this sample the table shows about 1.6 million distinct CDR3 sequences, around 36% of which occur a single time. The top ten clonotypes cover 10% to 12% of the sample.

Sequenced material: blood. The clonotype comes from a woman between 25 and 40 years old in good health.

The CDR3 is CASSPGSGGISYNEQFF. The DNA is TGCGCCAGCAGCCCGGGTAGCGGGGGGATCTCCTACAATGAGCAGTTCTTC. This chain joins TRBV4-1 to TRBJ2-1, and 10 junctional nucleotides match TRBD2. CDR1 and CDR2, looked up from the germline V gene, are MGHRA and YSYEKL. The V end gives up 4 bases and the J end 0 bases, leaving 6 bases in the junction not matched to a gene. From its cysteine to its phenylalanine, the CDR3 spans 17 amino acids. Only the CDR3 part of the read is kept: 51 bases, read in frame from the first base.